This T cell receptor beta chain derives from a study of control samples from healthy donors and cancer patients. Clones were sequenced by immunoSEQ multiplex PCR, and TCRdb holds only the in-frame ones, with some missing. Of more than 85,000 clones in the sample, 80% to 90% were seen once. Trimming pared 3 bases from V and 5 bases from J, leaving 19 bases between. Per germline, CDR1 SEHNR and CDR2 FQNEAQ (reference sequence). This CDR3 has 17 residues. Sequenced: blood. The chain is built from TRBV7-9 and TRBJ2-2; no firm D call. This receptor was taken from a woman between 50 and 59 years old in good health. The CDR3 DNA follows: TGTGCCAGCAGCTTCGGTCGGATAACTGGCCCAACCGGGGAGCTGTTTTTT. Its translation is CASSFGRITGPTGELFF. Combining the CDR3 with reference TRBV7-9 and TRBJ2-2 gives the whole variable domain DTGVSQNPRHKITKRGQNVTFRCDPISEHNRLYWYRQTLGQGPEFLTYFQNEAQLEKSRLLSDRFSAERPKGSFSTLEIQRTEQGDSAMYLCASSFGRITGPTGELFFGEGSRLTVL.